Reported below is one TCR beta chain. These data come from a study of T-cell memory formation after mild COVID-19. In TCRdb, the 5' RACE reads were re-called with MiXCR into one record per CDR3 protein. This repertoire shows 110,000 or so distinct CDR3 sequences, about 24% found once; its top ten account for under 50%. The sample comprised PBMCs or a T cell subset sorted from them (not recorded which). The source of this sequence is a young man who had mild COVID-19 (a few samples of this study predate the infection). Cell type and time point are not known.

The CDR3 region is CASSYSGGRGPASTDTQYF. The DNA of the CDR3 is TGTGCCAGCAGTTACTCCGGGGGGCGCGGCCCCGCTAGCACAGATACGCAGTATTTT. The chain recombines TRBV6-6 with TRBJ2-3; maybe TRBD2 (7 bases). The CDR3 runs 19 residues. V was clipped by 0 bases and J by 0 bases, with 19 bases between them. The V gene's germline CDR1 is MNHNY and CDR2 SVGAGI (reference sequence).